This T cell receptor beta chain was identified in a study of PD-1 blockade in classical Hodgkin lymphoma. CDR1 is SGHAT, CDR2 FQDESV, per germline (reference sequence). The CDR3 spans 14 residues. V gave up 3 bases and J gave up 1 base, with 9 bases separating them. Points on this clone: Its target is unknown.

Every patient was affected by relapse after autologous stem cell transplantation, while exposure to brentuximab vedotin was not uniform. TCRdb's table, derived via immunoSEQ multiplex PCR, lists solely in-frame clones and lacks some. Of around 11,000 clones in the sample, roughly 76% were seen once. Study observations and caveats: Healthy donors reportedly exceeded newly diagnosed patients in baseline TCR diversity.

The input for sequencing was peripheral blood mononuclear cells (PBMCs), taken at baseline. This chain connects TRBV11-1 to TRBJ1-1, with TRBD1 as a possible D gene (5 bases). This sequence was found in a human donor with classical Hodgkin lymphoma. CDR3 sequence: CASSFEGRNTEAFF. DNA of the CDR3: TGTGCCAGCAGCTTCGAGGGGCGGAACACTGAAGCTTTCTTT. Full variable domain (remainder filled in from reference TRBV11-1 and TRBJ1-1): EAEVAQSPRYKITEKSQAVAFWCDPISGHATLYWYRQILGQGPELLVQFQDESVVDDSQLPKDRFSAERLKGVDSTLKIQPAELGDSAMYLCASSFEGRNTEAFFGQGTRLTVV.